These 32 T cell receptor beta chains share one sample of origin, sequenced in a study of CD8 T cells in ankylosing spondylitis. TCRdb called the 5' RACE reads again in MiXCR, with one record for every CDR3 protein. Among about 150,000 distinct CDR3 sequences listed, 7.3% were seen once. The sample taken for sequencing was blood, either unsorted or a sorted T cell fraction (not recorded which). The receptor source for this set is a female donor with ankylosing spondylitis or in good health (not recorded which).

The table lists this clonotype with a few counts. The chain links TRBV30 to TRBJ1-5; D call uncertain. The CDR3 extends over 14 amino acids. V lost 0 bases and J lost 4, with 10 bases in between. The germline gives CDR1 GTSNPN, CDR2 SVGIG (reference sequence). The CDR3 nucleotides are TGTGCCTGGAGTGTACTCCGGCTGAATCAGCCCCAGCATTTT. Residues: CAWSVLRLNQPQHF.

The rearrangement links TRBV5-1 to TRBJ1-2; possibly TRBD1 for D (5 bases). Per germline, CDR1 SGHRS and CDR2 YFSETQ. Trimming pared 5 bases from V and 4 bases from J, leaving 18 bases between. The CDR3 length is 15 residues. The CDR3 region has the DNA TGCGCCAGCAGGAGGGAGACAGCCTTAAGCTATGGCTACACCTTC. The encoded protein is CASRRETALSYGYTF. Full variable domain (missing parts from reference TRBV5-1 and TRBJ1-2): KAGVTQTPRYLIKTRGQQVTLSCSPISGHRSVSWYQQTPGQGLQFLFEYFSETQRNKGNFPGRFSGRQFSNSRSEMNVSTLELGDSALYLCASRRETALSYGYTFGSGTRLTVV.

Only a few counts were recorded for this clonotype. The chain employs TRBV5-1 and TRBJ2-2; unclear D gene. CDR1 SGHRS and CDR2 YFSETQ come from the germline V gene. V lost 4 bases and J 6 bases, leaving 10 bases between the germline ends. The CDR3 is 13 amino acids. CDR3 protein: CASSLYAAGELFF. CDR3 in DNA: TGCGCCAGCAGCCTCTACGCTGCCGGGGAGCTGTTTTTT.

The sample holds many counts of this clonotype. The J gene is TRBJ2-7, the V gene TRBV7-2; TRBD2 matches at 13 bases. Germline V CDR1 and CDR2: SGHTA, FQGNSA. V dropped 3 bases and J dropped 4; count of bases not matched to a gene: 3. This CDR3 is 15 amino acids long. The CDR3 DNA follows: TGTGCCAGCAGCTTGGGACTAGCGGGGATTTACGAGCAGTACTTC. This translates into CASSLGLAGIYEQYF.

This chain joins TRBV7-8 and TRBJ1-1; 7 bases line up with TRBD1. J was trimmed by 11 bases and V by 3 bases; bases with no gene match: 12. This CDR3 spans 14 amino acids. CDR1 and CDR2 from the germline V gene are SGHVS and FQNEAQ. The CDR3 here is CASSLVGTVDIAFF. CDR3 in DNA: TGTGCCAGCAGCTTGGTCGGGACAGTTGATATCGCTTTCTTT.

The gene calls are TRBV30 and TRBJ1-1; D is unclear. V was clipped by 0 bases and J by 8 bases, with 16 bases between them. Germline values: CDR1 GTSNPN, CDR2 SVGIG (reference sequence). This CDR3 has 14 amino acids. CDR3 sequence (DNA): TGTGCCTGGAGTGTACAGTACCGCAGGCAGGAAGCTTTCTTT. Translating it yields CAWSVQYRRQEAFF.

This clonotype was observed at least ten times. The chain's CDR3 is CASSLGPLSGNTIYF. The CDR3 coding sequence is TGTGCCAGCAGCTTGGGACCGCTCTCTGGAAACACCATATATTTT. J is TRBJ1-3 and V is TRBV7-9; perhaps TRBD1 as D (5 bases). V was cut by 3 bases and J by 0 bases, with 9 bases left in between. Germline lookup yields CDR1 SEHNR and CDR2 FQNEAQ (reference sequence). The CDR3 is 15 residues long.

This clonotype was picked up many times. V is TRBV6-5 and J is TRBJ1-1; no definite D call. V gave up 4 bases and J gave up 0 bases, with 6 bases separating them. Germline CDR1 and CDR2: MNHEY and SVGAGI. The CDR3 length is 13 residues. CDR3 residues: CASSFGMNTEAFF. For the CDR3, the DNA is TGTGCCAGCAGTTTCGGAATGAACACTGAAGCTTTCTTT.

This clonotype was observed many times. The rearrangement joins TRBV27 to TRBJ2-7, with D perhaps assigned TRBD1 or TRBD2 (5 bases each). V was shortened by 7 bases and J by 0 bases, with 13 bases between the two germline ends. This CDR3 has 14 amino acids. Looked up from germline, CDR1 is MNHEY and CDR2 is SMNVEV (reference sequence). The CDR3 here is CASTSGTASYEQYF. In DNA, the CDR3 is TGTGCCAGCACTTCCGGGACGGCCTCCTACGAGCAGTACTTC.

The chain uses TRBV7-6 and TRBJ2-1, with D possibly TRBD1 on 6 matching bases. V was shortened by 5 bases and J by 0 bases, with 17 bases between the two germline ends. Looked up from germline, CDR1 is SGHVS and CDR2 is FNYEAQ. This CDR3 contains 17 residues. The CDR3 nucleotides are TGTGCCAGCAGCGCATTACAGGGAGTCGACTCCTACAATGAGCAGTTCTTC. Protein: CASSALQGVDSYNEQFF.

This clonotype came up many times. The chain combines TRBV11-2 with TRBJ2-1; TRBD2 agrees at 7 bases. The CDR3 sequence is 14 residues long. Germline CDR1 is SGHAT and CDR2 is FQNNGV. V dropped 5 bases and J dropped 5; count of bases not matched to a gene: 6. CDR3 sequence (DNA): TGTGCCAGCAGCAAATCCGGGACTAACAATGAGCAGTTCTTC. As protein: CASSKSGTNNEQFF.

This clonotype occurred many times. The chain's CDR3 is CSAKPGGESVAFF. CDR3 nucleotide sequence: TGCAGTGCTAAGCCAGGGGGCGAGAGTGTAGCTTTCTTT. The chain recombines TRBV20-1 with TRBJ1-1, with 8 positions matching TRBD1. Germline CDR1 DFQATT, CDR2 SNEGSKA (reference sequence). The CDR3 extends over 13 amino acids. The ends lost 4 bases at V and 10 bases at J; junction bases unmatched: 11.

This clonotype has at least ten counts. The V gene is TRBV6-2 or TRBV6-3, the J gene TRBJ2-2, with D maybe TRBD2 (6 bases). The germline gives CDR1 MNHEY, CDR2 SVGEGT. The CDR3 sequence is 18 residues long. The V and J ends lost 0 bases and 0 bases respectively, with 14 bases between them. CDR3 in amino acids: CASSYSGLNTANTGELFF. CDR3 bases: TGTGCCAGCAGTTACTCCGGACTAAATACGGCGAACACCGGGGAGCTGTTTTTT.

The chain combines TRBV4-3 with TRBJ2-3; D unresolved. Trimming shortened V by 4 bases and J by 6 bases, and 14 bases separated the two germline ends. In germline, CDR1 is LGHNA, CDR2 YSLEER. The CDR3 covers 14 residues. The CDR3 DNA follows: TGCGCCAGCAGCCTGGGTTCCCCGGGTGATACGCAGTATTTT. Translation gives CASSLGSPGDTQYF.

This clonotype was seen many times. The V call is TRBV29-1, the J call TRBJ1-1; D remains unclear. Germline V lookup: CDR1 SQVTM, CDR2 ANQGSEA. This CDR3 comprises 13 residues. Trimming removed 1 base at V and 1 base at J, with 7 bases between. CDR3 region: CSVEVQSNTEAFF. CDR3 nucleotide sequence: TGCAGCGTTGAAGTACAATCGAACACTGAAGCTTTCTTT. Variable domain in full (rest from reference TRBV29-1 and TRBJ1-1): SAVISQKPSRDICQRGTSLTIQCQVDSQVTMMFWYRQQPGQSLTLIATANQGSEATYESGFVIDKFPISRPNLTFSTLTVSNMSPEDSSIYLCSVEVQSNTEAFFGQGTRLTVV.

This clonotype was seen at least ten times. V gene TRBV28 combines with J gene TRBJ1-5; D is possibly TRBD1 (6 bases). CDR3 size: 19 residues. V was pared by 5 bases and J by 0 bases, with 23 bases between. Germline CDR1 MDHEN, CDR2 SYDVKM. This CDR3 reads CASSPLTGGGSYSNQPQHF. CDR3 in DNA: TGTGCCAGCAGTCCCCTTACCGGGGGCGGAAGCTATAGCAATCAGCCCCAGCATTTT. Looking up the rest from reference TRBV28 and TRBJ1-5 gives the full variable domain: DVKVTQSSRYLVKRTGEKVFLECVQDMDHENMFWYRQDPGLGLRLIYFSYDVKMKEKGDIPEGYSVSREKKERFSLILESASTNQTSMYLCASSPLTGGGSYSNQPQHFGDGTRLSIL.

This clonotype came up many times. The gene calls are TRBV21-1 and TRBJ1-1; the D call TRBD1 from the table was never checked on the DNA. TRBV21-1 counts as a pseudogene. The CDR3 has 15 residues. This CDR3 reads CASSTAGTGDTEAFF. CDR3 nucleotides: TGTGCCAGCAGCACTGCCGGGACAGGGGATACTGAAGCTTTCTTT.

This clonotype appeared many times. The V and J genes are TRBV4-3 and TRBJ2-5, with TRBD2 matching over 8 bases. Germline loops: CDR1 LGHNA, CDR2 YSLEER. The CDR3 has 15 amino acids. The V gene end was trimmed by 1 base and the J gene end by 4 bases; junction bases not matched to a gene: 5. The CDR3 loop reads CASSQASGGRETQYF. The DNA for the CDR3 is TGCGCCAGCAGCCAAGCAAGCGGGGGACGAGAGACCCAGTACTTC.

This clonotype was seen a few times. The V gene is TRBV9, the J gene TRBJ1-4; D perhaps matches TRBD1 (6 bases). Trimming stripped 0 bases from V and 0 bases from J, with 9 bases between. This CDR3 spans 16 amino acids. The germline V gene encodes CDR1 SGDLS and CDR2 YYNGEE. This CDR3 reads CASSVADSATNEKLFF. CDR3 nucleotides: TGTGCCAGCAGCGTAGCGGACAGCGCAACTAATGAAAAACTGTTTTTT.

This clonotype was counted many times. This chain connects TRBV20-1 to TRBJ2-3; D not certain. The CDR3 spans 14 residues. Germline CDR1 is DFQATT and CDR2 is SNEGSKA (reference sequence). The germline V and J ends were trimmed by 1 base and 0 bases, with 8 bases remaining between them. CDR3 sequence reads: CSARVEVSTDTQYF. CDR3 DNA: TGCAGTGCTAGAGTTGAAGTGAGCACAGATACGCAGTATTTT.

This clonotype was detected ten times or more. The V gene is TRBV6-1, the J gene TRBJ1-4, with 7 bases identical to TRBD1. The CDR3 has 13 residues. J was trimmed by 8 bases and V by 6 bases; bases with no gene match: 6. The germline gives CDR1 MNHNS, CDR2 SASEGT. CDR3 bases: TGTGCCAGCAGGCCCTACAGGGGAGAAAAACTGTTTTTT. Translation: CASRPYRGEKLFF.

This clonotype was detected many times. The CDR3 DNA is TGTGCCAGCAGTTCTCTCAGCTATGGCTACACCTTC. Translated, it gives CASSSLSYGYTF. This chain joins TRBV28 and TRBJ1-2; D remains unclear. Germline-derived CDR1 and CDR2 are MDHEN and SYDVKM. The CDR3 has 12 residues. The V end lost 4 bases, the J end lost 4 bases, and 7 bases lay between the germline ends.

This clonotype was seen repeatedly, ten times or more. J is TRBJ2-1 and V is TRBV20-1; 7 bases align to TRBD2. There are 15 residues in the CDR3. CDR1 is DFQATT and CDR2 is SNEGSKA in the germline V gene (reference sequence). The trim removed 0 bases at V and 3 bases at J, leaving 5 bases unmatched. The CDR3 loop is CSARDPAGDYNEQFF. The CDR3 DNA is TGCAGTGCTAGAGATCCGGCGGGGGACTACAATGAGCAGTTCTTC.

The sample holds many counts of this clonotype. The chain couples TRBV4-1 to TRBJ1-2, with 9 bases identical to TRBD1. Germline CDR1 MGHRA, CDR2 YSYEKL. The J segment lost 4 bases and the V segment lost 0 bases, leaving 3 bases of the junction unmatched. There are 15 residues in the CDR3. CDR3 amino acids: CASSQEGTGSYGYTF. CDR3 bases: TGCGCCAGCAGCCAAGAGGGGACAGGGAGCTATGGCTACACCTTC.

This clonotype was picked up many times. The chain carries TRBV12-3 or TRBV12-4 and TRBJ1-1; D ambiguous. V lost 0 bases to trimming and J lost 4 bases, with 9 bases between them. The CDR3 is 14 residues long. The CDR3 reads CASSLAPGSTEAFF. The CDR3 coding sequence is TGTGCCAGCAGTTTAGCGCCGGGAAGCACTGAAGCTTTCTTT.

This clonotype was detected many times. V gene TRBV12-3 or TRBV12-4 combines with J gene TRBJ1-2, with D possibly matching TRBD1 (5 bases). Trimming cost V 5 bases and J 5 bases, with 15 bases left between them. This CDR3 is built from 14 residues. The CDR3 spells CASSPTQTAYGYTF. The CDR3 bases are TGTGCCAGCAGTCCAACCCAGACAGCTTATGGCTACACCTTC.

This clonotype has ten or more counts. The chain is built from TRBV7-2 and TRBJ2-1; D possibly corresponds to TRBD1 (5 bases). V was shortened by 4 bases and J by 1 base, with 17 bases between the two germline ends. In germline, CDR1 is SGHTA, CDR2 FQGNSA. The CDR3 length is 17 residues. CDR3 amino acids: CASSYVPPGISYNEQFF. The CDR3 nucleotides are TGTGCCAGCAGCTATGTCCCCCCAGGGATTTCCTACAATGAGCAGTTCTTC.

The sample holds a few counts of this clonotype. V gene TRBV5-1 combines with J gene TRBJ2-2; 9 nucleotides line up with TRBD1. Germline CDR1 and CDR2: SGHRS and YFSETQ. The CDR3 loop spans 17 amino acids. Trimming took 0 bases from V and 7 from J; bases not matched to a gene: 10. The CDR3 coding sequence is TGCGCCAGCAGCTTGGTTCCACAGGGGGCGCGTGTCGGGGAGCTGTTTTTT. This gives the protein CASSLVPQGARVGELFF.

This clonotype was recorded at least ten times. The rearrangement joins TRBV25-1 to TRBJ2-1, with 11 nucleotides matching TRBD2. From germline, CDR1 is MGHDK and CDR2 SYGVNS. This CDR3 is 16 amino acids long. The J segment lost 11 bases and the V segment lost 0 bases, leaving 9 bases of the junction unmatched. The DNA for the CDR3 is TGTGCCAGCAGTGAATATAAAGGTTCTAGCGGGGGGAAGCAGTTCTTC. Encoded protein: CASSEYKGSSGGKQFF.

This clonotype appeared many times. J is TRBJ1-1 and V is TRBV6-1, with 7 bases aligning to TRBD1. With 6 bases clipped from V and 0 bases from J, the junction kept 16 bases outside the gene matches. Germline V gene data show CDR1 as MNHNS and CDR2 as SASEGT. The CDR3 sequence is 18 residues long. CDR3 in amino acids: CASSEMTQLQGLNTEAFF. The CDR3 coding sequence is TGTGCCAGCAGCGAAATGACCCAGCTACAGGGGCTGAACACTGAAGCTTTCTTT.

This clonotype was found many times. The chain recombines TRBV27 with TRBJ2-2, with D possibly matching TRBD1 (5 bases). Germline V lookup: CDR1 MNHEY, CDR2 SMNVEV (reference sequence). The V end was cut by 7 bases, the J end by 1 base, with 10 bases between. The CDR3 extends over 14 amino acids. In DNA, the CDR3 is TGTGCCAGCAATCCTACAGGGAACACCGGGGAGCTGTTTTTT. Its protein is CASNPTGNTGELFF.

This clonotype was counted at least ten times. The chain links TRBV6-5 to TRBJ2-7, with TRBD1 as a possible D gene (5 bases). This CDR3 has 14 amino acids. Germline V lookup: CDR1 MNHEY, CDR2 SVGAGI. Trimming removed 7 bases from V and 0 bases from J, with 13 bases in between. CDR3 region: CASKFQGSSYEQYF. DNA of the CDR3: TGTGCCAGCAAGTTTCAGGGAAGCTCCTACGAGCAGTACTTC.